This T cell receptor (beta chain) was sequenced in a study of prognosis after radiotherapy for stage I lung cancer. Study-level background: With a biologically effective dose of at least 100 Gy, radiotherapy took the form of SBRT split into 3 to 5 fractions.

The study amplified the TCR beta CDR3 region from genomic DNA. This amplification was carried out by two rounds of multiplex PCR. The authors ran first-round PCR with primers specific to each TRBV and TRBJ gene. TCRdb fed the multiplex PCR reads into MiXCR, producing one record per CDR3 protein. This sample carries about 18,000 distinct CDR3 sequences, approximately 25% of them seen once, and the ten largest clones take 20% to 25%. The germline V gene encodes CDR1 DFQATT and CDR2 SNEGSKA (reference sequence). The CDR3 is made up of 14 amino acids. With 6 bases removed from V and 0 bases from J, the gap between germline ends came to 12 bases.

This receptor was obtained from a donor aged 50 or older with non-small cell lung cancer. The source material was PBMCs, sampled before or after stereotactic body radiation therapy (not recorded which). This rearrangement joins TRBV20-1 to TRBJ1-5, with D uncertain. The CDR3 is CSAWVGPSNQPQHF. The CDR3 DNA reads as TGCAGTGCGTGGGTCGGACCTAGCAATCAGCCCCAGCATTTT.